This T cell receptor (beta chain) was found in a study of cytomegalovirus exposure and HLA in healthy donors. Findings and caveats of the study: TCR beta V- and J-gene trimming was later associated with a missense DCLRE1C variant.

The primer mix had 60 Vbeta and 13 Jbeta primers. Sequencing was performed with immunoSEQ multiplex PCR; in TCRdb, only in-frame clones are kept and a portion is missing. Among 90,000 to 150,000 clones listed, 75% to 80% were seen once. Turning to this clone: As yet, its antigen is unknown.

This sequence was found in a woman younger than 45 in good health and CMV-seropositive. Sequenced: PBMCs.

This chain's CDR3 is CASSLRQRAGEAFF. CDR3 DNA sequence: TGTGCCAGCAGCTTGAGACAGCGGGCTGGTGAAGCTTTCTTT. This chain joins TRBV5-4 and TRBJ1-1; D is possibly TRBD1 (5 bases). Between the trimmed V and J ends, which lost 1 base and 7 bases, there was a span of 14 bases. Germline V lookup: CDR1 SGHNT, CDR2 YYREEE (reference sequence). The CDR3 runs 14 residues. The full variable domain, rest sourced from reference TRBV5-4 and TRBJ1-1, is ETGVTQSPTHLIKTRGQQVTLRCSSQSGHNTVSWYQQALGQGPQFIFQYYREEENGRGNFPPRFSGLQFPNYSSELNVNALELDDSALYLCASSLRQRAGEAFFGQGTRLTVV.